Reported below is one T cell receptor beta chain. What it binds is not known. The same CDR3 arises from other DNA sequences in this sample as well. This entry is derived from a study of shared clonotypes between healthy human individuals. Study findings and constraints: Sampling was confined to blood; repertoires within tissues likely differ.

The V gene end was trimmed by 2 bases and the J gene end by 1 base; junction bases not matched to a gene: 1. The CDR3 length is 14 residues. Germline loops: CDR1 SGHNT, CDR2 YYREEE (reference sequence). There were no recent acute infections or vaccinations among the donors, who were healthy HIV-negative adults. The data were produced by immunoSEQ multiplex PCR, yet TCRdb's version contains in-frame clones alone and is incomplete. The sample has hundreds of thousands of clones; about 74% are singletons. The receptor was isolated from a woman in her thirties or forties in good health. Some clones in this sample may be carry-over from other donors' samples. The sequencing input was PBMCs. This chain joins TRBV5-4 and TRBJ1-1, with 8 positions matching TRBD1. The CDR3 DNA sequence: TGTGCCAGCAGCTTTGGACAGGGGAACACTGAAGCTTTCTTT. Translating gives CASSFGQGNTEAFF.